This T cell receptor (beta chain) originates from a study of radiotherapy plus CTLA-4 blockade in lung cancer. Regarding the study as a whole: Following radiotherapy plus ipilimumab, tumor-derived TCR clones expanded in the blood.

The CDR3 sequence is 17 residues long. The germline CDR1 and CDR2 sequences are SGHAT and FQNNGV. V lost 1 base, J lost 1 base, and 16 bases lay in between. Details on this clone: Its antigen is still unknown.

Generated by immunoSEQ multiplex PCR, the TCRdb table keeps only in-frame clones and is missing some. The sample contains just under 45,000 clones, roughly two thirds of which appear only once. The sequencing used peripheral blood, collected from a patient treated with radiotherapy plus ipilimumab. The chain carries TRBV11-2 and TRBJ1-1, with a weak D call TRBD1 (5 bases). The sequence came from a human donor with non-small cell lung cancer who had a partial response to radiotherapy plus ipilimumab. The CDR3 DNA sequence: TGTGCCAGCAGCTTAGTAGCAGGGTTCCGTTCGAACACTGAAGCTTTCTTT. The encoded protein is CASSLVAGFRSNTEAFF.